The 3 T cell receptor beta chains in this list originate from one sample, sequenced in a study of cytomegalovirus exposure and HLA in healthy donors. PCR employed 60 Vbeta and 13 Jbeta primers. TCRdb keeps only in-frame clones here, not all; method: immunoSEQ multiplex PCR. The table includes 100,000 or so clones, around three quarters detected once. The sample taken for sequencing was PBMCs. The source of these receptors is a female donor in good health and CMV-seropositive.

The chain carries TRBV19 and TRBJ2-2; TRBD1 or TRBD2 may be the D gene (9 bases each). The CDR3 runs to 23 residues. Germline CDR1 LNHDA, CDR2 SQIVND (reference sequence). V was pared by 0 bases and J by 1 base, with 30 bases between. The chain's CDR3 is CASSIDVTGGEGSGSENTGELFF. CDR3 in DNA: TGTGCCAGTAGTATAGATGTTACAGGGGGCGAAGGTAGCGGGAGCGAGAACACCGGGGAGCTGTTTTTT.

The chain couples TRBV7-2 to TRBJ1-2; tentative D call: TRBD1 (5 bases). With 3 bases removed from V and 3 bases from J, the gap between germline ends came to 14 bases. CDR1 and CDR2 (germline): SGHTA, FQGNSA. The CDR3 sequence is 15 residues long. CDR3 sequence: CASSFILRQYYGYTF. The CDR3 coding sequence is TGTGCCAGCAGCTTCATATTACGACAGTACTATGGCTACACCTTC.

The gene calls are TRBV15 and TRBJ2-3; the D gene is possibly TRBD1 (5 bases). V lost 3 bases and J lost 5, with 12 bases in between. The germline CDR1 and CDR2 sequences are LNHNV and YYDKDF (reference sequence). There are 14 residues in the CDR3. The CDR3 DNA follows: TGTGCCACCAGCAGGAACAGGATTGGAGATACGCAGTATTTT. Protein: CATSRNRIGDTQYF.